These T cell receptor beta chains were read from a single sample in a study of blood T cell repertoires in COVID-19. TCRdb's copy holds only in-frame clones and misses some; the assay was immunoSEQ multiplex PCR. The sample has some 250,000 clones, approximately 83% seen once. The sample was peripheral blood. The receptors shown here come from a woman younger than 45 who had recovered from COVID-19. CDR3s include the opening cysteine and the closing phenylalanine or tryptophan. The D gene is left open where the match is weak. For some rows the clone size is stated as once, few or many, or as a class when expanded; others skip it.

clone size	D gene	J gene	V gene	CDR3 DNA	CDR3 protein
few	TRBD1	TRBJ1-5	TRBV19	TGTGCCAGTAGCCCTAGGGGACAGGGCTTTCAGCCCCAGCATTTT	CASSPRGQGFQPQHF
few	TRBD1	TRBJ1-2	TRBV5-1	TGCGCCAGCAGCGGTTTCGGGACAGGGACCGTGTCTGGCTACACCTTC	CASSGFGTGTVSGYTF
-	-	TRBJ2-5	TRBV5-6	TGTGCCAGCAGCTTGGAAAGCAGAGCCGGGGTGACCCAGTACTTC	CASSLESRAGVTQYF
-	-	TRBJ2-7	TRBV11-2	TGTGCCAGCAGCTTCTCGAAACAGGGAAACGAGCAGTACTTC	CASSFSKQGNEQYF
-	-	TRBJ2-2	TRBV7-3	TGTGCCAGCAGCTTATCCTCCGGGGAGCTGTTTTTT	CASSLSSGELFF
-	-	TRBJ2-7	TRBV3-1/TRBV3-2	TGTGCCAGCAGCCAAGGCGGGCAGTTTTTCTACGAGCAGTACTTC	CASSQGGQFFYEQYF
-	-	TRBJ1-3	TRBV2	TGTGCCAGTTCCCGAGAGTCGGGGGGAAACACCATATATTTT	CASSRESGGNTIYF
-	TRBD2	TRBJ2-7	TRBV7-2	TGTGCCAGCAGCTTAGCCGGGACTAGCGTCCACGAGCAGTACTTC	CASSLAGTSVHEQYF
-	-	TRBJ2-3	TRBV9	TGTGCCAGCAGGCCAGACTACACAGATACGCAGTATTTT	CASRPDYTDTQYF
-	TRBD1	TRBJ2-1	TRBV9	TGTGCCAGCACACTGACAGGGTCCACACTATCCTACAATGAGCAGTTCTTC	CASTLTGSTLSYNEQFF
-	TRBD2	TRBJ2-1	TRBV6-6	TGTGCCAGCAGCTCTCCTTTAGCGGGGGGCTGGAATGAGCAGTTCTTC	CASSSPLAGGWNEQFF
-	-	TRBJ2-5	TRBV5-4	TGTGCCAGCCAGCCAGGGATGCAAGAGACCCAGTACTTC	CASQPGMQETQYF
-	TRBD1	TRBJ1-2	TRBV9	TGTGCCAGCAGCGACAATCGACAGGGGGCGGGCTATGGCTACACCTTC	CASSDNRQGAGYGYTF
once	TRBD1	TRBJ1-4	TRBV3-1/TRBV3-2	TGTGCCAGCAGCAGTTACCTATGGACAGGGGCCAAACTGTTTTTT	CASSSYLWTGAKLFF
-	-	TRBJ2-3	TRBV6-5	TGTGCCAGCAGTTACCACGGGTCCGGCACAGATACGCAGTATTTT	CASSYHGSGTDTQYF
-	-	TRBJ2-7	TRBV10-3	TGTGCCACTGGGACTGCCACCTACGAGCAGTACTTC	CATGTATYEQYF
-	-	TRBJ1-1	TRBV5-1	TGCGCCAGCAGCTTGGCACAGGTCGGGACTGAAGCTTTCTTT	CASSLAQVGTEAFF
-	TRBD1	TRBJ1-3	TRBV30	TGTGCCTGGGGGGGACAGAGCTTTGGAAACACCATATATTTT	CAWGGQSFGNTIYF